This is a list of T cell receptor beta chains from one sample in a study of brain T cells in children with intractable seizures. Repertoires were generated with immunoSEQ multiplex PCR, while TCRdb's copy carries only in-frame clones and drops some. The sample lists about 350,000 clones, roughly 92% occurring once. The material was peripheral blood, obtained less than 6 months after surgery. These receptors originate from a boy in the first two years of life with tuberous sclerosis and intractable seizures. Each CDR3 is given with its conserved first and last residue. The order of the fields is clone size, V gene, J gene, D gene, CDR3 DNA, CDR3 protein. The D gene is left open where the match is weak. Size is omitted from some rows. Given values are once, few, many or a class for expanded clones.

once,TRBV19,TRBJ1-5,-,TGTGCCAGTAGTATAGTCAGGGGTAATAATCAGCCCCAGCATTTT,CASSIVRGNNQPQHF
-,TRBV5-5,TRBJ1-1,-,TGTGCCAGCAGCTTGGAACTAAATGAAGCTTTCTTT,CASSLELNEAFF
-,TRBV7-9,TRBJ2-7,TRBD1,TGTGCCAGCAGCTCCGGGACAGGGGAATCTATGGGATTCCACGAGCAGTACTTC,CASSSGTGESMGFHEQYF
once,TRBV9,TRBJ2-7,TRBD1,TGTGCCAGCAGCGTGGGACAGGGCCCCTACGAGCAGTACTTC,CASSVGQGPYEQYF
-,TRBV6-1,TRBJ1-3,-,TGTGCCAGCAGTGACCCTGGAAACACCATATATTTT,CASSDPGNTIYF
-,TRBV5-1,TRBJ2-3,TRBD2,TGCGCCAGCAGCTCACTAGCGAGCACAGATACGCAGTATTTT,CASSSLASTDTQYF
-,TRBV6-5,TRBJ2-3,TRBD2,TGTGCCAGCAGTTACGGGCGAGCGGGATATACGCAGTATTTT,CASSYGRAGYTQYF
-,TRBV13,TRBJ1-2,TRBD1,TGTGCCAGCAGCCACGAAAACCGGGACAGGGACTACTACACCTTC,CASSHENRDRDYYTF
-,TRBV5-1,TRBJ1-1,-,TGCGCCAGCAGCTTTAGTCCTACGATTAACACTGAAGCTTTCTTT,CASSFSPTINTEAFF
-,TRBV12-3/TRBV12-4,TRBJ1-1,TRBD1,TGTGCCAGCAGTTCCGGACAGGGATCTTTCTTT,CASSSGQGSFF
-,TRBV13,TRBJ1-1,-,TGTGCCAGCAGCTTAGACAGGGCCACTGAAGCTTTCTTT,CASSLDRATEAFF
few,TRBV7-9,TRBJ2-2,TRBD1,TGTGCCAACACCGGGACAGGGGGTTCCGGGGAGCTGTTTTTT,CANTGTGGSGELFF
-,TRBV3-1/TRBV3-2,TRBJ2-1,TRBD1,TGTGCCAGCAGCCAAGATTGGGGACAGGGCTCCTACAATGAGCAGTTCTTC,CASSQDWGQGSYNEQFF
-,TRBV27,TRBJ2-6,-,TGTGCCAGCACCTATGGGGCAGCACTATACTCTGGGGCCAACGTCCTGACTTTC,CASTYGAALYSGANVLTF
once,TRBV27,TRBJ2-7,TRBD1,TGTGCCAGCAGTTGGGGACAGGGCCTTGAGCAGTACTTC,CASSWGQGLEQYF
-,TRBV30,TRBJ1-6,-,TGTGCCTGGAGGGGAAATTCACCCCTCCACTTT,CAWRGNSPLHF
-,TRBV9,TRBJ1-2,-,TGTGCCAGCAGCCTTTCAACCCGTGGGGAAAGGTATGGCTACACCTTC,CASSLSTRGERYGYTF
-,TRBV28,TRBJ2-7,TRBD2,TGTGCCAGCAGTCTCCGAGGATGGGAGGGAACCTACGAGCAGTACTTC,CASSLRGWEGTYEQYF
-,TRBV6-5,TRBJ2-7,-,TGTGCCAGCAGTTCCGGGACACTCCTCTACGAGCAGTACTTC,CASSSGTLLYEQYF
-,TRBV10-2,TRBJ2-7,-,TGCGCCAGCAGTGATTTCGAGGCGTACGAGCAGTACTTC,CASSDFEAYEQYF
once,TRBV18,TRBJ1-4,-,TGTGCCAGCGCCCAGGGCAATAATGAAAAACTGTTTTTT,CASAQGNNEKLFF
-,TRBV7-9,TRBJ1-4,-,TGTGCCAGCAGCAGTTACAGGGAGGGAGTGGAAAAACTGTTTTTT,CASSSYREGVEKLFF
-,TRBV7-3,TRBJ1-1,-,TGTGCCAGCAGCTTAACTGACCGTACTGAAGCTTTCTTT,CASSLTDRTEAFF
-,TRBV24-1,TRBJ2-7,-,TGTGCCACCAGTGATAAAACCCAGGGAAGAGAGCAGTACTTC,CATSDKTQGREQYF
-,TRBV7-8,TRBJ1-2,-,TGTGCCAGCAGTACCGGTGCAGGGTTCAACTATGGCTACACCTTC,CASSTGAGFNYGYTF
-,TRBV27,TRBJ1-6,-,TGTGCCAGCAGTTTTTTCGGGAATTCACCCCTCCACTTT,CASSFFGNSPLHF
-,TRBV24-1,TRBJ2-2,TRBD2,TGTGCCACCAGTTCCAGCGGGGGTGGAGAGCTGTTTTTT,CATSSSGGGELFF
-,TRBV5-1,TRBJ2-1,TRBD2,TGCGCCAGCAGCTTGTATTCTAGCGGGAGTTCCTACAATGAGCAGTTCTTC,CASSLYSSGSSYNEQFF
-,TRBV2,TRBJ2-1,-,TGTGCCAGCAGTGATTTTCAGCGCGGGTACAATGAGCAGTTCTTC,CASSDFQRGYNEQFF
-,TRBV12-5,TRBJ1-3,TRBD1,TGTGCTAGTGGTTCTAGACAGGGAGCTGGAAACACCATATATTTT,CASGSRQGAGNTIYF
-,TRBV13,TRBJ2-3,-,TGTGCCAGCAGCGCGCCCGGGACAAACAATACAGATACGCAGTATTTT,CASSAPGTNNTDTQYF
-,TRBV7-6,TRBJ2-7,-,TGTGCCAGCAGCTTAGTGGGGACCCCGGTACCCTACGAGCAGTACTTC,CASSLVGTPVPYEQYF
-,TRBV27,TRBJ1-2,TRBD1,TGTGCCAGCAGTTTAGGTTGGGACAGGGGAATATATGGCTACACCTTC,CASSLGWDRGIYGYTF
-,TRBV5-8,TRBJ2-2,TRBD2,TGTGCCAGCAGCTTGATGACTAGCGTTACGAACACCGGGGAGCTGTTTTTT,CASSLMTSVTNTGELFF
-,TRBV19,TRBJ1-5,-,TGTGCCAGTAGTATGCCCAAGTATCAGCCCCAGCATTTT,CASSMPKYQPQHF
-,TRBV18,TRBJ1-1,-,TGTGCCAGCTCACCAAGGCACTTTACAAAAGGAATGAACACTGAAGCTTTCTTT,CASSPRHFTKGMNTEAFF
-,TRBV6-5,TRBJ2-3,TRBD2,TGTGCCAGCAGTTACTGGCTAGCGGGGAGCACAGATACGCAGTATTTT,CASSYWLAGSTDTQYF
-,TRBV7-8,TRBJ2-2,-,TGTGCCAGCAGCCTTCGGTGGGCCGGGGAGCTGTTTTTT,CASSLRWAGELFF
-,TRBV5-8,TRBJ2-7,-,TGTGCCAGCAGCTTGACGTCTTCCTACGAGCAGTACTTC,CASSLTSSYEQYF
-,TRBV7-2,TRBJ2-7,-,TGTGCCAGCAGCTTTTACGGCGGAAACTCCTACGAGCAGTACTTC,CASSFYGGNSYEQYF
-,TRBV19,TRBJ1-5,TRBD1,TGTGCCAGTAGCCCTATGGACAGGGACAATCAGCCCCAGCATTTT,CASSPMDRDNQPQHF
-,TRBV5-1,TRBJ2-7,TRBD1,TGCGCCAGCAGCTCAGTCCTTTTGACAGGGGGCGTCAACGAGCAGTACTTC,CASSSVLLTGGVNEQYF